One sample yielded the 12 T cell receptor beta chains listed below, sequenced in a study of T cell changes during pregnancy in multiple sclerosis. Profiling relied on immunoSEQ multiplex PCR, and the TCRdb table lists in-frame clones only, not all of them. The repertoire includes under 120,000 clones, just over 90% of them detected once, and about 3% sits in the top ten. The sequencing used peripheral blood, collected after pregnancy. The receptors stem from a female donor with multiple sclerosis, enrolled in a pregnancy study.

The CDR3 DNA reads TGCGCCAGCAGCTTCTACTTGCCTAGCACAGATACGCAGTATTTT. Translation gives CASSFYLPSTDTQYF. The chain uses TRBV5-1 and TRBJ2-3, with D unresolved. The V and J ends lost 2 bases and 0 bases respectively, with 10 bases between them. CDR3 length equals 15 residues. Germline CDR1 reads SGHRS; CDR2 reads YFSETQ.

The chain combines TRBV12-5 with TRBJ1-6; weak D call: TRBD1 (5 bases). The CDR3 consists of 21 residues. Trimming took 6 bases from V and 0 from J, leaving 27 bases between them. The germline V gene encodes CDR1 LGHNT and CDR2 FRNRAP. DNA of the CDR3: TGTGCTAGTGGAGGCCTGCCGCCGGGGCGGGACGCCAGCTCCTATAATTCACCCCTCCACTTT. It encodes CASGGLPPGRDASSYNSPLHF.

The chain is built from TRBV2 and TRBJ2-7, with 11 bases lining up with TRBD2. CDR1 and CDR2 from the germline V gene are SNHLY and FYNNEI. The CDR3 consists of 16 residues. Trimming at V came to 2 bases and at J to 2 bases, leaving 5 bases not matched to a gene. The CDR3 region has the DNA TGTGCCAGCAGTGAATCTAGCGGGGGGAAACCCTACGAGCAGTACTTC. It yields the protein CASSESSGGKPYEQYF. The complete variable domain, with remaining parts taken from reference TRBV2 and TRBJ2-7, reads EPEVTQTPSHQVTQMGQEVILRCVPISNHLYFYWYRQILGQKVEFLVSFYNNEISEKSEIFDDQFSVERPDGSNFTLKIRSTKLEDSAMYFCASSESSGGKPYEQYFGPGTRLTVT.

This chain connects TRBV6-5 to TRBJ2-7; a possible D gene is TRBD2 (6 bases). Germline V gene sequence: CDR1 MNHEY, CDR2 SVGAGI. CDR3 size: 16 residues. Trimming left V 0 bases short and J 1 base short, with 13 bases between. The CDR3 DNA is TGTGCCAGCAGTTACTCGATTGGCGGGGCTTCCTACGAGCAGTACTTC. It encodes CASSYSIGGASYEQYF.

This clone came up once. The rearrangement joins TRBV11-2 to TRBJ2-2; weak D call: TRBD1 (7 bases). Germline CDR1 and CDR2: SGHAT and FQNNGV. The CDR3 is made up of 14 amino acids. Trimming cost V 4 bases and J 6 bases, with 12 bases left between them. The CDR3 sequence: CASSSRGDAGELFF. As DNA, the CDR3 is TGTGCCAGCAGCTCCAGGGGGGACGCCGGGGAGCTGTTTTTT.

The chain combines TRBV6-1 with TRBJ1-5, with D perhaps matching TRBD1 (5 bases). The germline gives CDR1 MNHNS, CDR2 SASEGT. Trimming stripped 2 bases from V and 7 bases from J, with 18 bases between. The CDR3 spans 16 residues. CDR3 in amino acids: CASSELSGGFGQPQHF. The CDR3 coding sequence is TGTGCCAGCAGTGAACTCTCGGGGGGATTTGGGCAGCCCCAGCATTTT.

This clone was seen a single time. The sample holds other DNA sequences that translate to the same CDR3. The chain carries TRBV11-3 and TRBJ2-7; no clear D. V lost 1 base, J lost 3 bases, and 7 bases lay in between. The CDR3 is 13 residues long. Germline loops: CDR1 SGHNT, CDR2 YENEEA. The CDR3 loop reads CASSLGPLYEQYF. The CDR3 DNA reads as TGTGCCAGCAGCTTAGGGCCCCTCTACGAGCAGTACTTC.

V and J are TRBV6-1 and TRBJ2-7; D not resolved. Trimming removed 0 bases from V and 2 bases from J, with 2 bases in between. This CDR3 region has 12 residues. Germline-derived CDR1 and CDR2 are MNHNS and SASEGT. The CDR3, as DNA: TGTGCCAGCAGTGAAGCCACCTACGAGCAGTACTTC. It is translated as CASSEATYEQYF.

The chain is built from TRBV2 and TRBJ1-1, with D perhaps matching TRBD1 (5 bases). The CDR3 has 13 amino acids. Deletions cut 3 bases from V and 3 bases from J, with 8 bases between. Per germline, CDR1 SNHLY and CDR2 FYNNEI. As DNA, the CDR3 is TGTGCCAGCAGTGAGACAGTGGACACTGAAGCTTTCTTT. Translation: CASSETVDTEAFF.

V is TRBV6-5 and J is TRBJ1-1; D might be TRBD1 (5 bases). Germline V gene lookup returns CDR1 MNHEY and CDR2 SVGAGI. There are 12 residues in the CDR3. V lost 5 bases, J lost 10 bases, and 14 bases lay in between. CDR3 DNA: TGTGCCAGCAGTGAAGATGTGGGGGGAGCTTTCTTT. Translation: CASSEDVGGAFF.

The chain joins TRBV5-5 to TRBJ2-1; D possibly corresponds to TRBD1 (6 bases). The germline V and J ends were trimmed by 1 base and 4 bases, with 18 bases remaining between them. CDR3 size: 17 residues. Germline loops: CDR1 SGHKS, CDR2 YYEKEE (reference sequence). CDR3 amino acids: CASSLWLTGSQYNEQFF. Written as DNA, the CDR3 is TGTGCCAGCAGCTTGTGGCTCACAGGGAGCCAATACAATGAGCAGTTCTTC.

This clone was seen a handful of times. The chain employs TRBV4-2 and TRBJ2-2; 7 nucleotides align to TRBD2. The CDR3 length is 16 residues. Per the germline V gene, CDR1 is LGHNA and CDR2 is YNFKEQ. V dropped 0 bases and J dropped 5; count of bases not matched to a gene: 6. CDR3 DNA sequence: TGTGCCAGCAGCCAAGATCCCGCTAGCGGAACCGGGGAGCTGTTTTTT. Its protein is CASSQDPASGTGELFF.